The 32 T cell receptor beta chains reported below all come from one sample, sequenced in a study of T cell repertoires in cytomegalovirus infection. Using its own MiXCR run on the reads, TCRdb lists one record per CDR3 protein. The table records about 270,000 distinct CDR3 sequences, roughly a fifth of them present only once. What these receptors recognize is not known. Sequenced material: cultured PBMCs, taken from culture after CMV antigen stimulation. These receptor sequences come from a human donor in good health (CMV status not recorded). Some clones in this sample may be carry-over from other donors' samples.

Here the CDR3 reads CATSSLPFTDNEQFF. The CDR3 nucleotides are TGTGCCACCAGCAGTCTCCCCTTCACGGACAATGAGCAGTTCTTC. This chain connects TRBV15 to TRBJ2-1; D call uncertain. The CDR3 is 15 residues long. Germline-derived CDR1 and CDR2 are LNHNV and YYDKDF (reference sequence). The ends were cut back, 3 bases at V and 5 bases at J, with 14 bases in the middle.

This clonotype occurred many times. The chain links TRBV19 to TRBJ2-4, with D perhaps TRBD2 (6 bases). Trimming left V 10 bases short and J 2 bases short, with 15 bases between. CDR3 length: 14 residues. Per germline, CDR1 LNHDA and CDR2 SQIVND (reference sequence). Here the CDR3 reads CATRRVGTKNIQYF. The CDR3 DNA reads TGTGCCACCCGGAGGGTCGGGACCAAAAACATTCAGTACTTC. The full variable domain, completed using reference TRBV19 and TRBJ2-4, is DGGITQSPKYLFRKEGQNVTLSCEQNLNHDAMYWYRQDPGQGLRLIYYSQIVNDFQKGDIAEGYSVSREKKESFPLTVTSAQKNPTAFYLCATRRVGTKNIQYFGAGTRLSVL.

V gene TRBV6-1 combines with J gene TRBJ2-7, with a weak D call TRBD1 (6 bases). The germline gives CDR1 MNHNS, CDR2 SASEGT. This CDR3 has 17 residues. V was trimmed by 4 bases and J by 2 bases, leaving 21 bases between them. CDR3 sequence reads: CASSGPRRDTETYEQYF. DNA for the CDR3: TGTGCCAGCAGTGGGCCACGCCGGGACACCGAAACCTACGAGCAGTACTTC.

Ten or more counts support this clonotype. The chain carries TRBV7-8 and TRBJ2-7, with TRBD1 identical over 8 bases. The CDR3 sequence is 15 residues long. CDR1 is SGHVS and CDR2 is FQNEAQ in the germline V gene. V lost 3 bases and J lost 3; bases outside the gene matches: 7. The CDR3 DNA is TGTGCCAGCAGCTTCGAGCAGGGGGCAATCTACGAGCAGTACTTC. The encoded protein is CASSFEQGAIYEQYF.

This clonotype came up many times. J is TRBJ2-3 and V is TRBV9, with 8 bases identical to TRBD2. The V gene end was trimmed by 3 bases and the J gene end by 1 base; junction bases not matched to a gene: 10. CDR1 and CDR2 (germline): SGDLS, YYNGEE. The CDR3 is made up of 17 amino acids. CDR3 loop: CASSAQAGSGGTDTQYF. The CDR3 DNA follows: TGTGCCAGCAGCGCCCAAGCGGGTAGCGGGGGCACAGATACGCAGTATTTT.

This clonotype was picked up many times. CDR3 sequence: CASSLVGSNTEAFF. The CDR3 DNA reads TGTGCCAGCAGCTTAGTGGGCTCGAACACTGAAGCTTTCTTT. The chain couples TRBV7-2 to TRBJ1-1; D is uncertain. The CDR3 runs 14 residues. Per the germline V gene, CDR1 is SGHTA and CDR2 is FQGNSA. V dropped 1 base and J dropped 1 base, with 7 bases sitting between them.

This clonotype was seen ten or more times. The V and J genes are TRBV10-3 and TRBJ1-2; D possibly corresponds to TRBD1 (6 bases). This CDR3 is built from 15 residues. The germline V gene encodes CDR1 ENHRY and CDR2 SYGVKD. Trimming shortened V by 2 bases and J by 4 bases, and 14 bases separated the two germline ends. The CDR3 nucleotides read TGTGCCATCAGTGAGAAAGGACAGAGTTTCTATGGCTACACCTTC. Translated: CAISEKGQSFYGYTF.

This clonotype came up a few times. The chain couples TRBV2 to TRBJ2-1; 11 bases map to TRBD2. The V gene end was trimmed by 8 bases and the J gene end by 9 bases; junction bases not matched to a gene: 6. The CDR3 has 13 amino acids. The germline CDR1 and CDR2 sequences are SNHLY and FYNNEI. CDR3 sequence (DNA): TGTGCCAGCTTAGCGGGAGGGAATGCTGAGCAGTTCTTC. Encoded protein: CASLAGGNAEQFF.

The chain joins TRBV3-1 to TRBJ2-5; 12 nucleotides align to TRBD2. The CDR3 has 13 residues. CDR1 and CDR2 (germline): LGHDT, YNNKEL (reference sequence). V shed 4 bases, J shed 8 bases, and the junction held 2 bases outside the gene matches. CDR3 sequence: CASSPGLAGTQYF. The CDR3 DNA reads TGTGCCAGCAGCCCGGGACTAGCGGGTACCCAGTACTTC.

This chain joins TRBV20-1 and TRBJ1-3, with D unresolved. Germline V gene data show CDR1 as DFQATT and CDR2 as SNEGSKA (reference sequence). The CDR3 totals 13 residues. The V gene lost 6 bases and the J gene lost 2 bases, with 11 bases spanning the gap. This CDR3 is CSAATSPGNTIYF. The CDR3 DNA is TGCAGTGCGGCGACATCCCCTGGAAACACCATATATTTT.

CDR3 coding DNA: TGCGCCAGCAGCTCCGGACAGGGGCTCAATGAGCAGTTCTTC. Its protein product is CASSSGQGLNEQFF. The chain carries TRBV5-1 and TRBJ2-1, with 9 bases fitting TRBD1. The CDR3 covers 14 residues. J was trimmed by 6 bases and V by 3 bases; bases with no gene match: 4. Per germline, CDR1 SGHRS and CDR2 YFSETQ.

This clonotype showed up many times. This rearrangement joins TRBV7-2 to TRBJ2-1, with a weak D call TRBD2 (7 bases). The CDR3 sequence is 18 residues long. CDR1 and CDR2 from the germline V gene are SGHTA and FQGNSA. V shed 5 bases and J shed 0 bases, with 20 bases lying between them. Written as DNA, the CDR3 is TGTGCCAGCAGCCGGGGGCTAGCGGATGAGAGCTCCTACAATGAGCAGTTCTTC. Translating it yields CASSRGLADESSYNEQFF.

This clonotype was counted a few times. The CDR3 loop is CASSLWAPGYTEAFF. The CDR3 DNA reads as TGTGCCAGCAGTTTATGGGCGCCAGGGTACACTGAAGCTTTCTTT. The rearrangement links TRBV28 to TRBJ1-1, with a possible D match to TRBD1 (5 bases). The V gene lost 0 bases and the J gene lost 3 bases, with 11 bases spanning the gap. The CDR3 has 15 amino acids. Germline CDR1 MDHEN, CDR2 SYDVKM.

The V call is TRBV20-1, the J call TRBJ2-5; D not certain. The V end lost 0 bases, the J end lost 1 base, and 15 bases lay between the germline ends. The V gene's germline CDR1 is DFQATT and CDR2 SNEGSKA (reference sequence). This CDR3 comprises 16 residues. This CDR3 is CSAREPGSSTQETQYF. The CDR3 bases are TGCAGTGCTAGAGAACCAGGTAGCTCGACCCAAGAGACCCAGTACTTC.

The chain has TRBV18 and TRBJ2-1; D not resolved. The CDR3 extends over 16 amino acids. Germline lookup yields CDR1 KGHSH and CDR2 LQKENI. V was trimmed by 2 bases and J by 5 bases, leaving 16 bases between them. The CDR3 loop is CASSPMRQLTHNEQFF. The CDR3 nucleotides are TGTGCCAGCTCACCAATGCGGCAGTTGACCCACAATGAGCAGTTCTTC.

This clonotype was seen only a few times. CDR3 sequence (DNA): TGTGCCAGCAGCAGAAGGACAGGGTGGAACCATATCTATGGCTACACCTTC. Translating it yields CASSRRTGWNHIYGYTF. J is TRBJ1-2 and V is TRBV11-3; TRBD1 matches at 8 bases. The V gene end was trimmed by 5 bases and the J gene end by 4 bases; junction bases not matched to a gene: 15. Per the germline V gene, CDR1 is SGHNT and CDR2 is YENEEA. CDR3 length equals 17 residues.

This clonotype has at least ten counts. This chain uses TRBV6-6 with TRBJ2-3; D is unresolved. CDR3 length equals 16 residues. The V end was cut by 2 bases, the J end by 1 base, with 13 bases between. Germline CDR1 MNHNY, CDR2 SVGAGI (reference sequence). As DNA, the CDR3 is TGTGCCAGCAGTTACCTAATGGGCCGGGGCACAGATACGCAGTATTTT. Translating gives CASSYLMGRGTDTQYF.

This clonotype was seen only a few times. The gene calls are TRBV19 and TRBJ1-2, with TRBD1 matching over 7 bases. The CDR3 covers 13 residues. The germline CDR1 and CDR2 sequences are LNHDA and SQIVND (reference sequence). V shed 8 bases and J 1 base; nucleotides not matched to a gene: 4. The CDR3 region has the DNA TGTGCCAGTCGAAGACAGGGTAACTATGGCTACACCTTC. Its translation is CASRRQGNYGYTF.

This clonotype was counted between two and nine times. J is TRBJ1-4 and V is TRBV4-3; 7 nucleotides match TRBD1. After removal of 3 bases from V and 11 bases from J, the junction contained 9 bases not matched to a gene. The CDR3 is 14 amino acids. CDR1 is LGHNA, CDR2 YSLEER, per germline. The CDR3 region is CASSQDRLGGKLFF. Here the CDR3 DNA reads TGCGCCAGCAGCCAGGACAGGTTAGGGGGTAAACTGTTTTTT.

On this clonotype itself: The conserved phenylalanine or tryptophan is not found at the CDR3 terminus, so this likely reflects a read error. This chain links TRBV11-2 with TRBJ2-1; no reliable D call. Trimming removed 5 bases at V and 7 bases at J, with 9 bases between. The V gene's germline CDR1 is SGHAT and CDR2 FQNNGV. The CDR3 sequence is 12 residues long. CDR3 in DNA: TGTGCCAGCAGCCCTGTAGGTAATGAGCAGTTCATC. Translation gives CASSPVGNEQFI.

This clonotype was seen a few times. In DNA, the CDR3 is TGTGCCAGCGGACTAGCGGGAGGGCCTGGGGAGCAGTACTTC. Protein sequence: CASGLAGGPGEQYF. The chain has TRBV6-1 and TRBJ2-7, with TRBD2 identical over 15 bases. The CDR3 is 14 amino acids. V dropped 8 bases and J dropped 7; count of bases not matched to a gene: 6. The germline CDR1 and CDR2 sequences are MNHNS and SASEGT.

The V and J genes are TRBV9 and TRBJ2-1; 8 bases line up with TRBD2. The length of the CDR3 is 17 residues. The germline V gene encodes CDR1 SGDLS and CDR2 YYNGEE. V dropped 6 bases and J dropped 5; count of bases not matched to a gene: 16. As DNA, the CDR3 is TGTGCCAGCATCTGGGGGGGAAAGCGGGAGCGGGACAATGAGCAGTTCTTC. This translates into CASIWGGKRERDNEQFF.

This clonotype was seen ten or more times. The chain has TRBV7-3 and TRBJ2-3; D is ambiguous. V lost 1 base, J lost 5 bases, and 7 bases lay in between. This CDR3 has 13 amino acids. From germline, CDR1 is SGHTA and CDR2 FQGTGA. CDR3 DNA sequence: TGTGCCAGCAGCTTAATCCCGGAAGATACGCAGTATTTT. As protein: CASSLIPEDTQYF.

This clonotype was counted only a few times. The CDR3 here is CASSAGGRSYEQYF. The CDR3 coding sequence is TGTGCCAGCAGCGCGGGCGGGAGGTCCTACGAGCAGTACTTC. The V call is TRBV9, the J call TRBJ2-7, with TRBD2 identical over 8 bases. Germline CDR1 is SGDLS and CDR2 is YYNGEE. This CDR3 spans 14 amino acids. The V segment lost 3 bases and the J segment 1 base; nucleotides outside the gene matches: 3.

This rearrangement joins TRBV15 to TRBJ2-1; 10 bases map to TRBD2. This CDR3 region has 15 residues. With 4 bases clipped from V and 7 bases from J, the junction kept 7 bases outside the gene matches. The germline gives CDR1 LNHNV, CDR2 YYDKDF (reference sequence). The CDR3 nucleotides read TGTGCCACCAGCAATTGGCTAGCGGGAGCAAATGAGCAGTTCTTC. Translating gives CATSNWLAGANEQFF.

The chain couples TRBV6-5 to TRBJ2-1, with 9 bases matching TRBD2. The germline CDR1 and CDR2 sequences are MNHEY and SVGAGI. V was pared by 0 bases and J by 15 bases, with 3 bases of the junction left unmatched. This CDR3 has 12 residues. As DNA, the CDR3 is TGTGCCAGCAGTTACTCGGCGGGAGGGTTGTTCTTC. Its translation is CASSYSAGGLFF.

This clonotype was observed a handful of times. The rearrangement joins TRBV5-6 to TRBJ1-2; TRBD1 agrees at 7 bases. Trimming cost V 4 bases and J 8 bases; bases outside gene matches: 11. The germline V gene encodes CDR1 SGHDT and CDR2 YYEEEE. This CDR3 has 14 residues. The CDR3 loop is CASSLMGRGDGYTF. The CDR3 coding sequence is TGTGCCAGCAGCCTGATGGGCAGGGGGGACGGCTACACCTTC.

The genes are TRBV5-4 and TRBJ2-6; D gene ambiguous. CDR1 is SGHNT and CDR2 is YYREEE in the germline V gene (reference sequence). The CDR3 consists of 16 residues. The germline V and J ends were trimmed by 6 bases and 5 bases, with 18 bases remaining between them. The CDR3 here is CASTPDGSSWANVLTF. For the CDR3, the DNA is TGTGCCAGCACCCCGGACGGGTCGTCCTGGGCCAACGTCCTGACTTTC.

This clonotype appeared a few times. The V and J genes are TRBV11-3 and TRBJ2-3; the match to TRBD2 covers 8 bases. J lost 4 bases, V lost 2 bases, and 8 bases had no gene match. The CDR3 length is 16 residues. CDR1 SGHNT and CDR2 YENEEA come from the germline V gene. DNA for the CDR3: TGTGCCAGCAGCTTATACTTTAGCGGGACCGCAGATACGCAGTATTTT. It yields the protein CASSLYFSGTADTQYF.

The J gene is TRBJ2-5, the V gene TRBV28; TRBD1 matches 8 bases. The V and J ends lost 6 bases and 1 base, in that order; junction bases with no gene match: 10. This CDR3 spans 16 amino acids. Germline-derived CDR1 and CDR2 are MDHEN and SYDVKM. The CDR3 nucleotides read TGTGCCAGCAGCCGGGCCGGGACAGGAGTCCAAGAGACCCAGTACTTC. It yields the protein CASSRAGTGVQETQYF.

This rearrangement joins TRBV18 to TRBJ1-1; D call uncertain. The CDR3 length is 12 residues. V shed 5 bases and J shed 1 base, with 5 bases lying between them. CDR1 KGHSH and CDR2 LQKENI come from the germline V gene. The CDR3 spells CASSEGNTEAFF. The CDR3 DNA is TGTGCCAGCTCAGAGGGGAACACTGAAGCTTTCTTT.

The V call is TRBV28, the J call TRBJ1-1; no clear D gene. The CDR3 sequence is 11 residues long. Germline CDR1 reads MDHEN; CDR2 reads SYDVKM. V gave up 4 bases and J gave up 4 bases, with 4 bases separating them. The CDR3 region is CASSSATEAFF. CDR3 sequence (DNA): TGTGCCAGCAGTTCGGCCACTGAAGCTTTCTTT.